A selection of T cell receptor beta chains follows, all from one sample in a study of T cells in Graves' hyperthyroidism and ophthalmopathy. TCRdb called the multiplex PCR reads again in MiXCR, with one record for every CDR3 protein. The sample shows about 200,000 distinct CDR3 sequences, around 17% of them seen only once. The sequenced material came from blood. These receptor sequences come from a man aged 40-50 years with Graves' hyperthyroidism. The CDR3 runs from the conserved cysteine through the conserved F or W. D genes are given only for firm matches. Some rows have no size entry. The others give once, few or many, or a class for an expanded clone.

DNA: TGTGCCAGCTCACCACTGCGACTAGCAGGTAATGAGCAGTTCTTC
CDR3: CASSPLRLAGNEQFF
V: TRBV18
size: -
J: TRBJ2-1
D: TRBD2

DNA: TGTGCCAGCAGGACTAGCGGGGGGCTTCAAGAGACCCAGTACTTC
CDR3: CASRTSGGLQETQYF
V: TRBV6-2/TRBV6-3
size: few
J: TRBJ2-5
D: TRBD2

DNA: TGTGCCAGCAGTCAGACTCCCCCGGGACAGAACTATGGCTACACCTTC
CDR3: CASSQTPPGQNYGYTF
V: TRBV28
size: -
J: TRBJ1-2
D: TRBD1

DNA: TGTGCCAGCAGTACTATCGGACAGGGTATTCAGCCCCAGCATTTT
CDR3: CASSTIGQGIQPQHF
V: TRBV28
size: many
J: TRBJ1-5
D: TRBD1

DNA: TGTGCCAGCAGCTCAGGGGACAGGGTTCGTGAGCAGTACTTC
CDR3: CASSSGDRVREQYF
V: TRBV7-2
size: many
J: TRBJ2-7
D: TRBD1

DNA: TGTGCCAGTAGTATAGATCGGAGGCAGCCCTCCTACGAGCAGTACTTC
CDR3: CASSIDRRQPSYEQYF
V: TRBV19
size: many
J: TRBJ2-7
D: -

DNA: TGTGCCAGCAGCCCGAGGGACAGGGTTGGTGGCTACACCTTC
CDR3: CASSPRDRVGGYTF
V: TRBV7-2
size: many
J: TRBJ1-2
D: TRBD1

DNA: TGTGCCAGCGCCGACACACAAGAGACCCAGTACTTC
CDR3: CASADTQETQYF
V: TRBV25-1
size: many
J: TRBJ2-5
D: -

DNA: TGTGCCAGCTCACCCCTAGGACAGGGCGCAGATACGCAGTATTTT
CDR3: CASSPLGQGADTQYF
V: TRBV18
size: many
J: TRBJ2-3
D: TRBD1

DNA: TGCGCCAGCAGCCATAAGACAGGGAATGGGGAGCAGTACTTC
CDR3: CASSHKTGNGEQYF
V: TRBV4-3
size: few
J: TRBJ2-7
D: TRBD1

DNA: TGCGCCAGCAGAGCTGGGACTAGCGGGGGGCTATACAATGAGCAGTTCTTC
CDR3: CASRAGTSGGLYNEQFF
V: TRBV10-2
size: many
J: TRBJ2-1
D: TRBD2

DNA: TGTGCCAGCAGTGGGGGACCGCCTGAAAAACTGTTTTTT
CDR3: CASSGGPPEKLFF
V: TRBV28
size: many
J: TRBJ1-4
D: -

DNA: TGTGCCAGTAGTATTGACCAAACGGGGACTGAAGCTTTCTTT
CDR3: CASSIDQTGTEAFF
V: TRBV19
size: -
J: TRBJ1-1
D: -

DNA: TGTGCCAGCAAAATTGGCCTGCCGAACACCGGGGAGCCGTTTTTT
CDR3: CASKIGLPNTGEPFF
V: TRBV6-1
size: -
J: TRBJ2-2
D: -

DNA: TGCGCCAGCAGCCCTGGGACAGTAGGCTATGGCTACACCTTC
CDR3: CASSPGTVGYGYTF
V: TRBV5-1
size: -
J: TRBJ1-2
D: TRBD1

DNA: TGTGCCAGCAGTTTATTGACTAGCGGGCCCCGGGGGCAGTATTTT
CDR3: CASSLLTSGPRGQYF
V: TRBV12-3/TRBV12-4
size: many
J: TRBJ2-3
D: TRBD2

DNA: TGTGCCAGCACCTACGGGACAGGGTTCTACGAGCAGTACTTC
CDR3: CASTYGTGFYEQYF
V: TRBV12-3/TRBV12-4
size: many
J: TRBJ2-7
D: TRBD1

DNA: TGTGCCAGCAGTTACGGGGGGCGACTAGCTTTCTTT
CDR3: CASSYGGRLAFF
V: TRBV6-5
size: -
J: TRBJ1-1
D: -

DNA: TGTGCCAGCAGTTACGGTACAAATTCCTACGAGCAGTACTTC
CDR3: CASSYGTNSYEQYF
V: TRBV6-2/TRBV6-3
size: -
J: TRBJ2-7
D: -

DNA: TGTGCCAGCAGCCCTAGGGTTGAAGCTGCCGGGGAGCTGTTTTTT
CDR3: CASSPRVEAAGELFF
V: TRBV3-1
size: -
J: TRBJ2-2
D: -

DNA: TGTGCCAGCAGCCTTGGACCCTTTGGGTCCTACGAGCAGTACTTC
CDR3: CASSLGPFGSYEQYF
V: TRBV28
size: many
J: TRBJ2-7
D: -

DNA: TGTGCCAGCAGTGCAAAGGGGAATCTTCGGGAAAAACTGTTTTTT
CDR3: CASSAKGNLREKLFF
V: TRBV6-1
size: many
J: TRBJ1-4
D: -

DNA: TGCGCCAGCAGCATAGGGACAGGGAAGCAGTACTTC
CDR3: CASSIGTGKQYF
V: TRBV5-1
size: -
J: TRBJ2-7
D: TRBD1